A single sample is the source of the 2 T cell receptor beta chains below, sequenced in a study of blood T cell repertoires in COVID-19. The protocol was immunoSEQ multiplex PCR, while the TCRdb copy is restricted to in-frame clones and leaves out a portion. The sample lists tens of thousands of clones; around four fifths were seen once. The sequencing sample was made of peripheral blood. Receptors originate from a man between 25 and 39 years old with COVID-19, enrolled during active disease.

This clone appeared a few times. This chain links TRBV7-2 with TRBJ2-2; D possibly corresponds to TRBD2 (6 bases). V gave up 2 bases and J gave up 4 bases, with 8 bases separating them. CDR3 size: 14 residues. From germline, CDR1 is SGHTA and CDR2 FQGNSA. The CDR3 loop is CASSLLASTGELFF. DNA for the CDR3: TGTGCCAGCAGCTTACTAGCGAGCACCGGGGAGCTGTTTTTT.

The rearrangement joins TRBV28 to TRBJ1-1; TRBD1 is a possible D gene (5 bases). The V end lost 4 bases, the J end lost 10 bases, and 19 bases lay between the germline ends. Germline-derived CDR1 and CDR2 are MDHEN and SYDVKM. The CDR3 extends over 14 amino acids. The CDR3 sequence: CASSSPAGRWPAFF. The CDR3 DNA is TGTGCCAGCAGTTCCCCCGCGGGGCGCTGGCCAGCTTTCTTT.